This T cell receptor (beta chain) derives from a study of blood T cell repertoires in COVID-19. Study information: Sources were T cells, B-cell-depleted T cells, or PBMCs; the material itself was cDNA or gDNA.

Original methodology: Scientists estimated how many nucleated cells there were by amplifying reference gene primers. Clones were read by immunoSEQ multiplex PCR, and TCRdb kept only the in-frame ones, dropping some. That table supplies the V and J calls and clone size; D and trimming were determined from the DNA. The table shows about 150,000 clones, with 86% occurring only once. Germline V CDR1 and CDR2: MDHEN, SYDVKM. V shed 5 bases and J shed 6 bases, with 5 bases lying between them. The CDR3 length is 11 residues. The sequenced material came from peripheral blood. The clonotype originates from a man aged 65 to 79 with acute or convalescent COVID-19. The chain recombines TRBV28 with TRBJ1-5; unclear D gene. The CDR3: CASSQIQPQHF. The CDR3 DNA reads as TGTGCCAGCAGTCAAATTCAGCCCCAGCATTTT.